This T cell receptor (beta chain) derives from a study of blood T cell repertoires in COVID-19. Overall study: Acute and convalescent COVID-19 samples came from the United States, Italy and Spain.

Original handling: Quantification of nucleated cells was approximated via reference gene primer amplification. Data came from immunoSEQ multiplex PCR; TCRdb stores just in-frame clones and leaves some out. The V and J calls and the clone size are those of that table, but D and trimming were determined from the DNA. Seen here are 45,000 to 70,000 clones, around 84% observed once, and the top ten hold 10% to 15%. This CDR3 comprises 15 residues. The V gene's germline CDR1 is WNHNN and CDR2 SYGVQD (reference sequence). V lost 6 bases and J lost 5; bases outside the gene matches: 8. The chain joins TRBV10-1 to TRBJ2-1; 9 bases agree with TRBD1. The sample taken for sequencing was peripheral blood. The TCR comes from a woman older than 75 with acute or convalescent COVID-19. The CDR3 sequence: CASSVGQGAHNEQFF. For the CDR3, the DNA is TGCGCCAGCAGCGTGGGACAGGGAGCCCACAATGAGCAGTTCTTC.